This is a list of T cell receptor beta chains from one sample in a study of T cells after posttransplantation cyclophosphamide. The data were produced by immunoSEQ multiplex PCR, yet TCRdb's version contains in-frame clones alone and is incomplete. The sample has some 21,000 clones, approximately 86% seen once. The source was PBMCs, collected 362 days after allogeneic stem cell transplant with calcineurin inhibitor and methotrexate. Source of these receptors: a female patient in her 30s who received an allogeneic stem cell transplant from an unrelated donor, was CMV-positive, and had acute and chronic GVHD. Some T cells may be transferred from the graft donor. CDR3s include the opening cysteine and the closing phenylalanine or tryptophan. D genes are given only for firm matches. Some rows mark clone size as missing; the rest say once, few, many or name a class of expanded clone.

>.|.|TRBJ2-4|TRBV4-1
TGCGCCAGCAGCCACCCACTTGGCATTCAGTACTTC
CASSHPLGIQYF
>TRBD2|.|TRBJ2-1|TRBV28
TGTGCCAGCAGATCCGGGACTAGCGAGACTGAGCAGTTCTTC
CASRSGTSETEQFF
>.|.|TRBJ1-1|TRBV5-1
TGCGCCAGCAGCCACAGGGAGAACACTGAAGCTTTCTTT
CASSHRENTEAFF
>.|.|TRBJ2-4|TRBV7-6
TGTGCCAGCAGCTATCTAACTAGTAGTATTCAGTACTTC
CASSYLTSSIQYF
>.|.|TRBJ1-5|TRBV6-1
TGTGCCAGCAGGGAGATAGGGGAGCCCCAGCATTTT
CASREIGEPQHF
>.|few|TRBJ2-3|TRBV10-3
TGTGCCACCTCTCTACGGGAGGATACGCAGTATTTT
CATSLREDTQYF
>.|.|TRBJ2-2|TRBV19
TGTGCCAGTAGTATTCAGGACACCGGGGAGCTGTTTTTT
CASSIQDTGELFF
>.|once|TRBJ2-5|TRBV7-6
TGTGCCAGCAGCTTACTTAGAAGGGAGGCCCAGTACTTC
CASSLLRREAQYF
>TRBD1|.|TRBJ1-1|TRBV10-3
TGTGCCCTACGCCCGGGACAGGGGGAAGCAAAGTCAAACACTGAAGCTTTCTTT
CALRPGQGEAKSNTEAFF
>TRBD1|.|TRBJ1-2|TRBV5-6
TGTGCCAGCAGCTTGTGGCAGGGGGCGCAAGGCTACACCTTC
CASSLWQGAQGYTF
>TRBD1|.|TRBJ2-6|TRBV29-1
TGCAGCGTTGTGGGACAGGGGATAACCAACGTCCTGACTTTC
CSVVGQGITNVLTF
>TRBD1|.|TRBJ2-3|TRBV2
TGTGCCAGCAGTGATTCGGGACAGACATGGGATACGCAGTATTTT
CASSDSGQTWDTQYF
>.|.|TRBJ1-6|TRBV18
TGTGCCAGCTCACCCCGGGGGTTTGCGGATTCACCCCTCCACTTT
CASSPRGFADSPLHF
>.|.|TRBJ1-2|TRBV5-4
TGTGCCAGCAGCCCGGGGGGGTATGGCTACACCTTC
CASSPGGYGYTF
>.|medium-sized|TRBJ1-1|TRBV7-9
TGTGCCAGCAGCCCCGGGGGGGGGTATAACACTGAAGCTTTCTTT
CASSPGGGYNTEAFF
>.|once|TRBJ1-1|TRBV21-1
TGTGCCAGCAGCAAGCAGGGGAGAGGAACTGAAGCTTTCTTT
CASSKQGRGTEAFF
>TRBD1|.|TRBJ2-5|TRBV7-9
TGTGCCAGCAGCTTAGGCACAGGGGGCATGGGAGAGACCCAGTACTTC
CASSLGTGGMGETQYF
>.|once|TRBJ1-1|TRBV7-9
TGTGCCAGCAGCGGGAGGTTTGAAGCTTTCTTT
CASSGRFEAFF
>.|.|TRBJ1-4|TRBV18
TGTGCCAGCTCACCCCGCCGAGGCGAAAAACTGTTTTTT
CASSPRRGEKLFF
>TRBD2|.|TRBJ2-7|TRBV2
TGTGCCAGCAGTGCTGTCGGCGGGAGGGCCTACGAGCAGTACTTC
CASSAVGGRAYEQYF
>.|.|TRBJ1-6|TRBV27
TGTGCCAGCAGCACTAGCGGGGGCCTCTATAATTCACCCCTCCACTTT
CASSTSGGLYNSPLHF
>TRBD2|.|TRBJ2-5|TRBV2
TGTGCCAGCACCGAAAGTCCGGCTAGCGGGGGCGGTCGGGAGACCCAGTACTTC
CASTESPASGGGRETQYF
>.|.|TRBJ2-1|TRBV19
TGTGCCAGTAGTATAGCGGGAGCGCTAAATGAGCAGTTCTTC
CASSIAGALNEQFF
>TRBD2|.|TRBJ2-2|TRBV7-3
TGTGCCAGCAGCTTAACTAGCGGGAGGGCCGGGGAGCTGTTTTTT
CASSLTSGRAGELFF
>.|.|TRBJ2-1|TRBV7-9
TGTGCCAGCAGCTGGACTACCTCGGCCAATGAGCAGTTCTTC
CASSWTTSANEQFF
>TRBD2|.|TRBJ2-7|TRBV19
TGTGCCAGTAGTATCCTCCCCTCGCCCGACTCTAGCGGGAGCCTCTACGAGCAGTACTTC
CASSILPSPDSSGSLYEQYF
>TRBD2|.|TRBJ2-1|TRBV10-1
TGCGCCAGCAGTGAGGCGTCCACTAGCGGGAGTATGCATGAGCAGTTCTTC
CASSEASTSGSMHEQFF
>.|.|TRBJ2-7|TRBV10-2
TGCGCAGCCGGGACTTTTGAGCAGTACTTC
CAAGTFEQYF
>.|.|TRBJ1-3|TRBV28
TGTGCCAGCAGTTTCAGGGGAACTGGAAACACCATATATTTT
CASSFRGTGNTIYF
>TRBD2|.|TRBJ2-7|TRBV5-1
TGCGCCAGCAGCTTGGAGCGGGAAGCCTACGAGCAGTACTTC
CASSLEREAYEQYF